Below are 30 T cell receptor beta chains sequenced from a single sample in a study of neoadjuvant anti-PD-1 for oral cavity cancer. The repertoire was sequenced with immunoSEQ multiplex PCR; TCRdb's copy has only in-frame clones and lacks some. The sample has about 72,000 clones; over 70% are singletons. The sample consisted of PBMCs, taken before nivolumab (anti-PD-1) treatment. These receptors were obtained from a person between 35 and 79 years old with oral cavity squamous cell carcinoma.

The CDR3 here is CASSIPLAKNIQYF. In DNA, the CDR3 is TGTGCCAGCAGCATTCCTCTAGCCAAAAACATTCAGTACTTC. This chain joins TRBV2 and TRBJ2-4; no reliable D call. There are 14 residues in the CDR3. Trimming took 6 bases from V and 0 from J, leaving 9 bases between them. The germline CDR1 and CDR2 sequences are SNHLY and FYNNEI.

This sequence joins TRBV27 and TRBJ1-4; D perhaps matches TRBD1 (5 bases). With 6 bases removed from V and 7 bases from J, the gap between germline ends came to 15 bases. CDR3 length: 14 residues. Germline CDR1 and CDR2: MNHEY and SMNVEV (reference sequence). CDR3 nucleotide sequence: TGTGCCAGCAGCCCTTGGGGGAACACTGAAAAACTGTTTTTT. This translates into CASSPWGNTEKLFF.

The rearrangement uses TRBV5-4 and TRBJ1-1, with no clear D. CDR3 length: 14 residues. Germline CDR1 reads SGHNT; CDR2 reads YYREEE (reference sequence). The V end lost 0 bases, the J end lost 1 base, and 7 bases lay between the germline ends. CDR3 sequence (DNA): TGTGCCAGCAGCTTGGTAGGTTCGAACACTGAAGCTTTCTTT. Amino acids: CASSLVGSNTEAFF.

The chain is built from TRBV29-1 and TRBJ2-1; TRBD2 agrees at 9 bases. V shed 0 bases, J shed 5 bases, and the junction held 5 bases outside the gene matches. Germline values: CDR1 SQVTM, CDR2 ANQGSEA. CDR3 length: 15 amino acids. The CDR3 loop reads CSVEDSGRGHNEQFF. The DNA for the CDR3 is TGCAGCGTTGAAGATAGCGGGAGAGGCCACAATGAGCAGTTCTTC.

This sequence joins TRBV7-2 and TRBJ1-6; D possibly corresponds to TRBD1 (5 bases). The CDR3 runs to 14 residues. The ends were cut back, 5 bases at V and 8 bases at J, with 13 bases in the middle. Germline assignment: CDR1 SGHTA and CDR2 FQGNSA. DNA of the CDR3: TGTGCCAGCAGCCTAATGAGGGGACATTCACCCCTCCACTTT. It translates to CASSLMRGHSPLHF.

CDR3 coding DNA: TGTGCCAGCAGTTACAGTCGCCAGGGGGATTACGAGCAGTACTTC. This translates into CASSYSRQGDYEQYF. V is TRBV6-5 and J is TRBJ2-7; 7 bases match TRBD1. V was pared by 2 bases and J by 4 bases, with 8 bases of the junction left unmatched. Germline CDR1 reads MNHEY; CDR2 reads SVGAGI. The CDR3 is made up of 15 amino acids.

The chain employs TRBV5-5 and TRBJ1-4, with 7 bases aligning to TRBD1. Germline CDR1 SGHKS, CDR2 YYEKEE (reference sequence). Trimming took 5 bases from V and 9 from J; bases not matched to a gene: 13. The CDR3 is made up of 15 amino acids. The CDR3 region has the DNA TGTGCCAGCAGTTCCCCCGGGACAGACATGAAAAAACTGTTTTTT. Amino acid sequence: CASSSPGTDMKKLFF. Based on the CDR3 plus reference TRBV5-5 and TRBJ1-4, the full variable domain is DAGVTQSPTHLIKTRGQQVTLRCSPISGHKSVSWYQQVLGQGPQFIFQYYEKEERGRGNFPDRFSARQFPNYSSELNVNALLLGDSALYLCASSSPGTDMKKLFFGSGTQLSVL.

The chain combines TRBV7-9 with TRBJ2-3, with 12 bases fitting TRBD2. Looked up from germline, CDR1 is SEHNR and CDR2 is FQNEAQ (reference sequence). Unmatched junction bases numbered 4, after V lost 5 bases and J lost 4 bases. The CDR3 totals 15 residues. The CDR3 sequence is CASSPGLAGPDTQYF. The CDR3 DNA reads TGTGCCAGCAGCCCAGGACTAGCGGGGCCAGATACGCAGTATTTT. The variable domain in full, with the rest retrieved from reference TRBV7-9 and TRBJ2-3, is DTGVSQNPRHKITKRGQNVTFRCDPISEHNRLYWYRQTLGQGPEFLTYFQNEAQLEKSRLLSDRFSAERPKGSFSTLEIQRTEQGDSAMYLCASSPGLAGPDTQYFGPGTRLTVL.

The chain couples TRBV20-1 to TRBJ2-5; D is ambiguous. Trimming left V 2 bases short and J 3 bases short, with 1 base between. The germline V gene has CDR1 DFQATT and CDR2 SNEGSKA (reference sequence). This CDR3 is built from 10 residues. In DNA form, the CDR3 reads TGCAGTGCTAGAAAAGAGACCCAGTACTTC. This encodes CSARKETQYF.

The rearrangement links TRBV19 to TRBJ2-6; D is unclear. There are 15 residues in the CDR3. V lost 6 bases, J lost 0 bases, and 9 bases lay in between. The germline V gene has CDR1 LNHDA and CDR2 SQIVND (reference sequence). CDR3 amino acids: CASSFAGSGANVLTF. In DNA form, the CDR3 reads TGTGCCAGTAGCTTCGCAGGCTCTGGGGCCAACGTCCTGACTTTC.

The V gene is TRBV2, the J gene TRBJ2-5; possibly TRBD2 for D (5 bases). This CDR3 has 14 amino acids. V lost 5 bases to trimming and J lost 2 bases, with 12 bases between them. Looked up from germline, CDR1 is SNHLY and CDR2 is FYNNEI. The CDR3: CASSPPSFQETQYF. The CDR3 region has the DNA TGTGCCAGCAGTCCCCCTAGCTTTCAAGAGACCCAGTACTTC.

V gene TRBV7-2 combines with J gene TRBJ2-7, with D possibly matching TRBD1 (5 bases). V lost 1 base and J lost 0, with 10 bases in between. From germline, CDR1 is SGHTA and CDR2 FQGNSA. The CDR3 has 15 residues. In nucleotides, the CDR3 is TGTGCCAGCAGCTTAGTCCAGGGTAGCTCCTACGAGCAGTACTTC. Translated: CASSLVQGSSYEQYF.

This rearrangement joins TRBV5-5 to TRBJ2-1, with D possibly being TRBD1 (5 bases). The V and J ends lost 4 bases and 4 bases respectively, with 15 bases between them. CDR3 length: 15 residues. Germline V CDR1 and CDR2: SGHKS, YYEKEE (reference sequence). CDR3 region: CASSLDGHAYNEQFF. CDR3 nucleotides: TGTGCCAGCAGCCTGGACGGACACGCTTACAATGAGCAGTTCTTC.

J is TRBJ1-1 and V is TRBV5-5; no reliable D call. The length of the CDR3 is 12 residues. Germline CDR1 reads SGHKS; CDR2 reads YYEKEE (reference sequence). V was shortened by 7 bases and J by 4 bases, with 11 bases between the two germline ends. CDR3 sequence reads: CASGQWGTEAFF. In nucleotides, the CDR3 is TGTGCCAGCGGGCAGTGGGGCACTGAAGCTTTCTTT.

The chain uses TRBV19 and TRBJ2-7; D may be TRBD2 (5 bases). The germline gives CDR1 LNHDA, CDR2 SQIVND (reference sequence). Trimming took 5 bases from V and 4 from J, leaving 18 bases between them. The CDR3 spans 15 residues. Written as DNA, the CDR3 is TGTGCCAGTAGTCCCGGGGTCTCCCCGGGGTACGAGCAGTACTTC. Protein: CASSPGVSPGYEQYF.

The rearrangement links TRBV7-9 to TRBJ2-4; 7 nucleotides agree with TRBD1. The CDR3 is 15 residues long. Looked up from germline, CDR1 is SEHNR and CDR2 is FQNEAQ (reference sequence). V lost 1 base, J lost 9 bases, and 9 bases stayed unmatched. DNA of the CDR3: TGTGCCAGCAGCTTAGACCGGACAGGTTCGGGCATTCAGTACTTC. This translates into CASSLDRTGSGIQYF.

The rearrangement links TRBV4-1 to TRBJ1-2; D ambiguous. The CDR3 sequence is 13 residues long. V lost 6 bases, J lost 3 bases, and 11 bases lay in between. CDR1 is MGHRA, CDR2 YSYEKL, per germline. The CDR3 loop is CASSEGEDYGYTF. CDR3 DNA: TGCGCCAGCAGTGAGGGTGAGGACTATGGCTACACCTTC.

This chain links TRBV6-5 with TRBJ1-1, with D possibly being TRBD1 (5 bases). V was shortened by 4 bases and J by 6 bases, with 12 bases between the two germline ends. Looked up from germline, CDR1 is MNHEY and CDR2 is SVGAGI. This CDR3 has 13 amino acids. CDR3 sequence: CASSFPGYAEAFF. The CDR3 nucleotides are TGTGCCAGCAGTTTCCCAGGGTACGCTGAAGCTTTCTTT.

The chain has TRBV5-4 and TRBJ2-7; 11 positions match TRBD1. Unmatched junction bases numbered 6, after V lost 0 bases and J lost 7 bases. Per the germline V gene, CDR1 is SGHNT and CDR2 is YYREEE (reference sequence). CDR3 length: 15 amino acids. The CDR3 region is CASSLGGTGGQEQYF. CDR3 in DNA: TGTGCCAGCAGCTTGGGGGGGACAGGGGGTCAAGAGCAGTACTTC. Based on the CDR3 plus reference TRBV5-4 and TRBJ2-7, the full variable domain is ETGVTQSPTHLIKTRGQQVTLRCSSQSGHNTVSWYQQALGQGPQFIFQYYREEENGRGNFPPRFSGLQFPNYSSELNVNALELDDSALYLCASSLGGTGGQEQYFGPGTRLTVT.

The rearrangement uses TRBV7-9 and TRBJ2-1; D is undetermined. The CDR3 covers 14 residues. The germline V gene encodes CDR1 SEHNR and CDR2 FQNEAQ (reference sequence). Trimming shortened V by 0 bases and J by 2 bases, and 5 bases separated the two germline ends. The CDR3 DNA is TGTGCCAGCAGCTTAGCTGGTACCTACAATGAGCAGTTCTTC. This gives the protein CASSLAGTYNEQFF. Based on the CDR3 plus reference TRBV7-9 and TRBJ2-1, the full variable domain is DTGVSQNPRHKITKRGQNVTFRCDPISEHNRLYWYRQTLGQGPEFLTYFQNEAQLEKSRLLSDRFSAERPKGSFSTLEIQRTEQGDSAMYLCASSLAGTYNEQFFGPGTRLTVL.

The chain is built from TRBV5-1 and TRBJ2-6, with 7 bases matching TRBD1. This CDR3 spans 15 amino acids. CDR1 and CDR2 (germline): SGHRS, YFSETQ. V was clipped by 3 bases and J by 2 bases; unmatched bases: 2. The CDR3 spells CASSYDRAGANVLTF. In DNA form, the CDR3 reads TGCGCCAGCAGCTACGACAGGGCTGGGGCCAACGTCCTGACTTTC.

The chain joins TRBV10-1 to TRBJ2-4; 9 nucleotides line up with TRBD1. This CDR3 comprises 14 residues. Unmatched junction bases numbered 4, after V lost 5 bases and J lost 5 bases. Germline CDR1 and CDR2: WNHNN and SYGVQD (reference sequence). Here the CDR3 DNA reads TGCGCCAGCAGTACAGGGGGCGAAGAAAACATTCAGTACTTC. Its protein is CASSTGGEENIQYF.

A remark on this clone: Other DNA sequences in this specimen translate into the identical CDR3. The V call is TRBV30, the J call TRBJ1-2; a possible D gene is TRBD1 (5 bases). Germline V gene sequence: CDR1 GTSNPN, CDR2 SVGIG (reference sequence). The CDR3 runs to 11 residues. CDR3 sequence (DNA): TGTGTCTTCCTCAGGGCGGAAGGCTACACCTTC. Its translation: CVFLRAEGYTF.

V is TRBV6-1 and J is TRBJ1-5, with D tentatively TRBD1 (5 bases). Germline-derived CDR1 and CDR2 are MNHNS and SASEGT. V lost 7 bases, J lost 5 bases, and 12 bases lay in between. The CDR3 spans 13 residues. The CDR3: CASNTQGDQPQHF. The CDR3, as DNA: TGTGCCAGCAACACGCAGGGCGATCAGCCCCAGCATTTT.

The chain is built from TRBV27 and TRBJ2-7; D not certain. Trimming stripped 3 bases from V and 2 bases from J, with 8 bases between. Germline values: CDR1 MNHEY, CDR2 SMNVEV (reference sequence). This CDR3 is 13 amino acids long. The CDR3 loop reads CASSFHSPYEQYF. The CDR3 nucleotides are TGTGCCAGCAGTTTCCACAGCCCCTACGAGCAGTACTTC.

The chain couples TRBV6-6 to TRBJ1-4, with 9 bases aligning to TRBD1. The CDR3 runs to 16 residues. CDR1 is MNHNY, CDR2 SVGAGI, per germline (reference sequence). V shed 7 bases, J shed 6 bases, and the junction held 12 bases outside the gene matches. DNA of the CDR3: TGTGCCAGCACCGGGACAGGGAGGGCCGGCGATGAAAAACTGTTTTTT. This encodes CASTGTGRAGDEKLFF.

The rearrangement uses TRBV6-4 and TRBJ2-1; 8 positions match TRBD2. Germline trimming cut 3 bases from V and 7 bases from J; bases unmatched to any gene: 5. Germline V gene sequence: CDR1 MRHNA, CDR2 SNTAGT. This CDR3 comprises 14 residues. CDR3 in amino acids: CASSEAGATNEQFF. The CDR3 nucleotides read TGTGCCAGCAGTGAAGCGGGGGCCACGAATGAGCAGTTCTTC.

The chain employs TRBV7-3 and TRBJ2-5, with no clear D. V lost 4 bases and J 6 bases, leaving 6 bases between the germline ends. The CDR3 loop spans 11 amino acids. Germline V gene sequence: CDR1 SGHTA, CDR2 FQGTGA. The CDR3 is CASSYPKTQYF. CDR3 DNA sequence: TGTGCCAGCAGCTACCCAAAGACCCAGTACTTC. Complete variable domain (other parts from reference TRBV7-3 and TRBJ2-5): GAGVSQTPSNKVTEKGKYVELRCDPISGHTALYWYRQSLGQGPEFLIYFQGTGAADDSGLPNDRFFAVRPEGSVSTLKIQRTERGDSAVYLCASSYPKTQYFGPGTRLLVL.

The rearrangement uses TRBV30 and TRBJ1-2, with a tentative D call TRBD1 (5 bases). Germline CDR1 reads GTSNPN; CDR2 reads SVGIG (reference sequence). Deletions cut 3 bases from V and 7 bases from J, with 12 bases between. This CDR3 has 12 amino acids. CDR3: CAWSPQGVGYTF. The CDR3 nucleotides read TGTGCCTGGAGCCCCCAAGGGGTTGGCTACACCTTC.

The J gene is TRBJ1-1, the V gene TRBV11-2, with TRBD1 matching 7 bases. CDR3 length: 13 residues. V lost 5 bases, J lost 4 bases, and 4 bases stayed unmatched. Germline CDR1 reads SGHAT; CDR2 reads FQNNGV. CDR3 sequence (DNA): TGTGCCAGCAGCGGGACAGCAAGCACTGAAGCTTTCTTT. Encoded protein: CASSGTASTEAFF. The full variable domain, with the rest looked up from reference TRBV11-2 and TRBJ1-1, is EAGVAQSPRYKIIEKRQSVAFWCNPISGHATLYWYQQILGQGPKLLIQFQNNGVVDDSQLPKDRFSAERLKGVDSTLKIQPAKLEDSAVYLCASSGTASTEAFFGQGTRLTVV.